The clone carrying this TCR beta chain appeared a few times. This CDR3 is built from 14 residues. The germline V gene encodes CDR1 MNHEY and CDR2 SVGEGT. V lost 2 bases, J lost 8 bases, and 13 bases lay in between. TCRdb passed the RT-PCR reads through MiXCR, listing each CDR3 protein once. The sample has 550,000 to 750,000 distinct CDR3 sequences, 12% to 15% seen once; the top ten hold 3% to 4.5%. J is TRBJ2-1 and V is TRBV6-2 or TRBV6-3; D unclear. This sequence was found in a female donor in good health, serving as a healthy control. The sequenced sample was memory CD4+ T cells from blood. The CDR3 coding sequence is TGTGCCAGCAGTTACGTGGCAGATGGCGATGAGCAGTTCTTC. Translated, it gives CASSYVADGDEQFF.